One sample yielded the 22 T cell receptor beta chains listed below, sequenced in a study of shared clonotypes between healthy human individuals. Here immunoSEQ multiplex PCR was the method, and the copy in TCRdb shows in-frame clones only, minus some. In the table there are roughly 1,500,000 clones, 98% of which are singletons. The material sequenced was naive CD4+ T cells sorted from blood. Subset described: CD45RA+ positively selected. The receptors stem from a man aged 25 to 45 in good health.

As for this clone: This sample also contains other DNA sequences that code for the same CDR3. The chain combines TRBV2 with TRBJ2-2; 10 nucleotides align to TRBD1. The germline V gene has CDR1 SNHLY and CDR2 FYNNEI. V was clipped by 5 bases and J by 5 bases; unmatched bases: 2. The CDR3 loop spans 14 amino acids. The CDR3 region has the DNA TGTGCCAGCAGTCGGGACAGGGGTACCGGGGAGCTGTTTTTT. Translated, it gives CASSRDRGTGELFF. The full variable domain, in which reference TRBV2 and TRBJ2-2 provide the parts outside the CDR3, is EPEVTQTPSHQVTQMGQEVILRCVPISNHLYFYWYRQILGQKVEFLVSFYNNEISEKSEIFDDQFSVERPDGSNFTLKIRSTKLEDSAMYFCASSRDRGTGELFFGEGSRLTVL.

V usage is TRBV7-2 and J usage is TRBJ2-7; no firm D call. Germline CDR1 SGHTA, CDR2 FQGNSA. The ends were cut back, 5 bases at V and 1 base at J, with 9 bases in the middle. CDR3 length: 13 amino acids. The CDR3: CASSQGWSYEQYF. In nucleotides, the CDR3 is TGTGCCAGCAGCCAAGGGTGGTCCTACGAGCAGTACTTC.

The rearrangement uses TRBV10-3 and TRBJ1-5, with 8 positions matching TRBD1. Per germline, CDR1 ENHRY and CDR2 SYGVKD. The CDR3 has 16 amino acids. V trimming: 3 bases; J trimming: 2 bases; junction bases outside the gene matches: 6. The CDR3 protein is CAISDWLGQGNQPQHF. The CDR3 region has the DNA TGTGCCATCAGTGACTGGCTGGGACAGGGCAATCAGCCCCAGCATTTT.

V and J are TRBV15 and TRBJ1-1; no firm D call. V was pared by 0 bases and J by 6 bases, with 11 bases between. The V gene's germline CDR1 is LNHNV and CDR2 YYDKDF (reference sequence). This CDR3 is built from 14 residues. CDR3 amino acids: CATSRERSKPEAFF. In DNA form, the CDR3 reads TGTGCCACCAGCAGAGAACGTAGCAAGCCTGAAGCTTTCTTT. The complete variable domain, with remaining parts taken from reference TRBV15 and TRBJ1-1, reads DAMVIQNPRYQVTQFGKPVTLSCSQTLNHNVMYWYQQKSSQAPKLLFHYYDKDFNNEADTPDNFQSRRPNTSFCFLDIRSPGLGDTAMYLCATSRERSKPEAFFGQGTRLTVV.

The rearrangement joins TRBV7-6 to TRBJ2-2; the D gene could be TRBD1 or TRBD2 (5 bases each). Trimming stripped 3 bases from V and 6 bases from J, with 11 bases between. Germline assignment: CDR1 SGHVS and CDR2 FNYEAQ. This CDR3 region has 14 residues. CDR3 sequence: CASSLKGTAGELFF. CDR3 coding DNA: TGTGCCAGCAGCTTGAAGGGGACCGCCGGGGAGCTGTTTTTT.

This chain uses TRBV7-6 with TRBJ2-2; a possible D gene is TRBD1 (6 bases). The V gene's germline CDR1 is SGHVS and CDR2 FNYEAQ. V was cut by 5 bases and J by 7 bases, with 17 bases left in between. The CDR3 has 15 amino acids. DNA of the CDR3: TGTGCCAGCAGCAAAGTAGGACAGACCCACGGGGAGCTGTTTTTT. The encoded protein is CASSKVGQTHGELFF.

V usage is TRBV27 and J usage is TRBJ2-1, with 7 bases matching TRBD2. Germline loops: CDR1 MNHEY, CDR2 SMNVEV (reference sequence). The CDR3 runs to 14 residues. V dropped 3 bases and J dropped 7; count of bases not matched to a gene: 6. The CDR3 DNA follows: TGTGCCAGCAGTTTTTGGGGAGGGGTTAATGAGCAGTTCTTC. It translates to CASSFWGGVNEQFF.

The sample holds one count of this clone. The CDR3 loop is CASAERATNEKLFF. CDR3 DNA: TGTGCCAGCGCCGAGAGAGCAACTAATGAAAAACTGTTTTTT. The chain joins TRBV18 to TRBJ1-4; D uncertain. CDR1 and CDR2 from the germline V gene are KGHSH and LQKENI. Trimming cost V 8 bases and J 0 bases, with 10 bases left between them. The CDR3 is made up of 14 amino acids.

CDR3 residues: CASSAQGDWQSGANVLTF. The CDR3 region has the DNA TGTGCCAGCAGCGCACAGGGGGACTGGCAATCTGGGGCCAACGTCCTGACTTTC. The gene calls are TRBV11-2 and TRBJ2-6; TRBD1 matches 8 bases. The CDR3 sequence is 18 residues long. V was pared by 5 bases and J by 1 base, with 10 bases of the junction left unmatched. Germline loops: CDR1 SGHAT, CDR2 FQNNGV.

V usage is TRBV19 and J usage is TRBJ2-7; no clear D. With 6 bases removed from V and 4 bases from J, the gap between germline ends came to 13 bases. CDR1 is LNHDA, CDR2 SQIVND, per germline (reference sequence). The length of the CDR3 is 13 residues. Written as DNA, the CDR3 is TGTGCCAGTAGCGCTCCCTTCGATTACGAGCAGTACTTC. It is translated as CASSAPFDYEQYF.

V gene TRBV28 combines with J gene TRBJ2-6, with D maybe TRBD1 (6 bases). CDR3 length: 16 residues. Trimming cost V 6 bases and J 0 bases, with 12 bases left between them. The V gene's germline CDR1 is MDHEN and CDR2 SYDVKM. The CDR3 sequence is CASRGQTSSGANVLTF. DNA for the CDR3: TGTGCCAGCAGGGGACAAACAAGCTCTGGGGCCAACGTCCTGACTTTC.

This chain links TRBV2 with TRBJ2-7, with D perhaps assigned TRBD1 or TRBD2 (6 bases each). CDR3 size: 11 residues. V lost 11 bases and J lost 5, with 13 bases in between. CDR1 and CDR2 from the germline V gene are SNHLY and FYNNEI. The CDR3 reads CAGGQRNEQYF. Written as DNA, the CDR3 is TGTGCCGGGGGGCAGCGGAACGAGCAGTACTTC.

The rearrangement links TRBV6-6 to TRBJ2-5, with no clear D. V was pared by 5 bases and J by 5 bases, with 9 bases between. The CDR3 runs to 12 residues. Germline CDR1 is MNHNY and CDR2 is SVGAGI (reference sequence). CDR3 DNA sequence: TGTGCCAGCAGTCGGACCCGGGAGACCCAGTACTTC. Its translation is CASSRTRETQYF.

CDR3 in DNA: TGTGCCACCAGCAGGAGGGGGGAGTACTATGGCTACACCTTC. It yields the protein CATSRRGEYYGYTF. This chain uses TRBV15 with TRBJ1-2; perhaps TRBD1 as D (6 bases). Germline-derived CDR1 and CDR2 are LNHNV and YYDKDF (reference sequence). Trimming removed 3 bases from V and 3 bases from J, with 11 bases in between. This CDR3 comprises 14 residues.

On this clone itself: Other DNA sequences within the sample encode an identical CDR3. The CDR3 DNA follows: TGTGCCAGCAGCGTAGGCGGGGGGACCTACGAGCAGTACTTC. It codes for CASSVGGGTYEQYF. The chain couples TRBV9 to TRBJ2-7; TRBD2 matches at 8 bases. There are 14 residues in the CDR3. Germline loops: CDR1 SGDLS, CDR2 YYNGEE. With 0 bases clipped from V and 2 bases from J, the junction kept 1 base outside the gene matches.

J is TRBJ1-4 and V is TRBV19; the match to TRBD1 covers 7 bases. Germline assignment: CDR1 LNHDA and CDR2 SQIVND (reference sequence). The V gene end was trimmed by 3 bases and the J gene end by 1 base; junction bases not matched to a gene: 8. This CDR3 has 17 residues. The CDR3 DNA reads TGTGCCAGTAGTATGACAGGGAAAGGAATAACTAATGAAAAACTGTTTTTT. Translation: CASSMTGKGITNEKLFF.

V and J are TRBV7-2 and TRBJ2-7; 8 nucleotides agree with TRBD2. V lost 5 bases and J lost 3; bases outside the gene matches: 6. Germline CDR1 is SGHTA and CDR2 is FQGNSA. This CDR3 has 14 residues. Here the CDR3 reads CASSGTGGNYEQYF. CDR3 coding DNA: TGTGCCAGCAGCGGCACGGGAGGGAACTACGAGCAGTACTTC.

A word on this clone: Other DNA sequences in the same sample also yield this CDR3. The chain uses TRBV7-9 and TRBJ2-3; 7 bases fit TRBD1. Germline CDR1 and CDR2: SEHNR and FQNEAQ (reference sequence). Trimming took 5 bases from V and 1 from J; bases not matched to a gene: 3. This CDR3 contains 14 residues. The CDR3 loop reads CASSRQGGTDTQYF. CDR3 sequence (DNA): TGTGCCAGCAGCCGACAGGGTGGCACAGATACGCAGTATTTT.

CDR3 sequence (DNA): TGTGCCAGCAGCTTAGGGGACAGGGGTCTCTACGAGCAGTACTTC. Translated: CASSLGDRGLYEQYF. The V call is TRBV7-8, the J call TRBJ2-7; the match to TRBD1 covers 10 bases. The CDR3 has 15 residues. Germline CDR1 SGHVS, CDR2 FQNEAQ. The V and J ends lost 1 base and 3 bases, in that order; junction bases with no gene match: 3.

The J gene is TRBJ2-7, the V gene TRBV7-2, with 11 nucleotides matching TRBD2. Losses at the gene ends were 2 bases for V and 7 bases for J; bases not matched to a gene: 7. Germline V gene sequence: CDR1 SGHTA, CDR2 FQGNSA. This CDR3 has 15 amino acids. The CDR3 coding sequence is TGTGCCAGCAGCTTATTACTAGCGGGAGTGGGGGAGCAGTACTTC. It is translated as CASSLLLAGVGEQYF.

This sequence joins TRBV7-2 and TRBJ2-3, with TRBD2 matching 9 bases. The CDR3 has 15 amino acids. From germline, CDR1 is SGHTA and CDR2 FQGNSA. V lost 5 bases, J lost 2 bases, and 5 bases stayed unmatched. The DNA of the CDR3 is TGTGCCAGCAGCACCGTAGCGGGAGCCACAGATACGCAGTATTTT. This translates into CASSTVAGATDTQYF. The whole variable domain, remainder taken from reference TRBV7-2 and TRBJ2-3, is GAGVSQSPSNKVTEKGKDVELRCDPISGHTALYWYRQSLGQGLEFLIYFQGNSAPDKSGLPSDRFSAERTGGSVSTLTIQRTQQEDSAVYLCASSTVAGATDTQYFGPGTRLTVL.

This clone was picked up one time. The chain uses TRBV28 and TRBJ2-7; 8 nucleotides line up with TRBD2. This CDR3 has 14 residues. V was clipped by 2 bases and J by 6 bases; unmatched bases: 6. Germline CDR1 and CDR2: MDHEN and SYDVKM. CDR3 amino acids: CASSLSGSTSEQYF. DNA of the CDR3: TGTGCCAGCAGTTTAAGCGGGAGCACCTCCGAGCAGTACTTC.